The T cell receptor (beta chain) under discussion was sequenced for a study of identical twins. Overall study findings and caveats: The conclusions drew on cross-sectional statistical analysis instead of tracking the same donors.

Details on this clonotype: Its antigen is currently unknown.

Template switching added a universal primer binding site, and final cDNA carried unique molecular identifiers. Each CDR3 protein is one row after TCRdb ran MiXCR on the 5' RACE reads. This sample carries about 570,000 distinct CDR3 sequences, roughly 9.9% of them seen once, and the ten largest clones take roughly 3%. These data also formed part of another study, on yellow fever vaccine responses in identical twins.

The sequence was obtained from a woman in her late teens or twenties in good health. The sequenced material came from PBMCs.

Here the CDR3 DNA reads TGTGCCAGCAGCTCCCCGAATGGGTTGTTCGAGAACAAAAACATTCAGTACTTC. Amino acids: CASSSPNGLFENKNIQYF. The chain employs TRBV6-2 or TRBV6-3 and TRBJ2-4; the D is unclear. Germline V lookup: CDR1 MNHEY, CDR2 SVGEGT. CDR3 size: 18 residues. Trimming removed 6 bases from V and 3 bases from J, with 24 bases in between.